This section outlines one TCR beta chain sequence together with its context. The data belong to a study of response to subunit inactivated influenza vaccine. MiXCR, run by TCRdb on the RT-PCR reads, gives a single entry per CDR3 protein. The data contain more than 500,000 distinct CDR3 sequences, about 10% of them singletons. The sample was also linked to a second study, of T cells expressing NK-cell markers. This second study says: UMIs accompanied the 5'RACE template switching by which TCR beta cDNA was made. Among eight sequenced donors, seven carried HCMV seropositivity while one was seronegative.

The source was PBMCs from blood, collected on the day of vaccination. The receptor comes from a man aged 50 or older who received an inactivated influenza vaccine.

The CDR3 loop reads CASSLLGRGRLDYGYTF. The CDR3 DNA sequence: TGTGCCAGCAGTCTGTTAGGTCGGGGGCGACTTGACTATGGCTACACCTTC. The V and J genes are TRBV27 and TRBJ1-2; D possibly corresponds to TRBD1 (6 bases). CDR1 and CDR2 (germline): MNHEY, SMNVEV (reference sequence). The length of the CDR3 is 17 residues. V was trimmed by 5 bases and J by 3 bases, leaving 22 bases between them.